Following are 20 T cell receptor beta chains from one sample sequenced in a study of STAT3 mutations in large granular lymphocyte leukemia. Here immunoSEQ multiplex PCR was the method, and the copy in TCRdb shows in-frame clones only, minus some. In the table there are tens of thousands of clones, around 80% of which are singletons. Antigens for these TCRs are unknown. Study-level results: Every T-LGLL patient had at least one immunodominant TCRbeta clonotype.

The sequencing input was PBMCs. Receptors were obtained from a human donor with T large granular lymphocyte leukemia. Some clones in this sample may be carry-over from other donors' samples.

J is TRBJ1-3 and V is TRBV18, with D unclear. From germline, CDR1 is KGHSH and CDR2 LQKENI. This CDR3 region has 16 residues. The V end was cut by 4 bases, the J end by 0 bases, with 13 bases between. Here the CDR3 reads CASSLKDRNSGNTIYF. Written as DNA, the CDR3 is TGTGCCAGCTCACTAAAGGACCGAAACTCTGGAAACACCATATATTTT.

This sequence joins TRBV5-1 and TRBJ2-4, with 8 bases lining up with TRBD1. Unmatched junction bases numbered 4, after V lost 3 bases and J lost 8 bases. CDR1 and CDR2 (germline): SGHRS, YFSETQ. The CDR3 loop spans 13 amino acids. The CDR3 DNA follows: TGCGCCAGCAGCTCGTCGACAGGGGACATTCAGTACTTC. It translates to CASSSSTGDIQYF. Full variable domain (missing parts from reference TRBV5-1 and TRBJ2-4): KAGVTQTPRYLIKTRGQQVTLSCSPISGHRSVSWYQQTPGQGLQFLFEYFSETQRNKGNFPGRFSGRQFSNSRSEMNVSTLELGDSALYLCASSSSTGDIQYFGAGTRLSVL.

CDR3 sequence reads: CATGLAGGFSTDTQYF. The CDR3 nucleotides are TGTGCCACCGGACTAGCGGGGGGGTTTAGCACAGATACGCAGTATTTT. The chain employs TRBV19 and TRBJ2-3, with 15 nucleotides matching TRBD2. The CDR3 is 16 residues long. The J segment lost 0 bases and the V segment lost 10 bases, leaving 5 bases of the junction unmatched. Per germline, CDR1 LNHDA and CDR2 SQIVND (reference sequence).

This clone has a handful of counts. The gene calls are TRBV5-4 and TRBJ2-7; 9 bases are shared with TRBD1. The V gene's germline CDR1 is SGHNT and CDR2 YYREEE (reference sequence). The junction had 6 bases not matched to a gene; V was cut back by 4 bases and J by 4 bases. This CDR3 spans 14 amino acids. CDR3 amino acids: CASSGQGQGYEQYF. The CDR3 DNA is TGTGCCAGCAGCGGACAGGGGCAGGGGTACGAGCAGTACTTC.

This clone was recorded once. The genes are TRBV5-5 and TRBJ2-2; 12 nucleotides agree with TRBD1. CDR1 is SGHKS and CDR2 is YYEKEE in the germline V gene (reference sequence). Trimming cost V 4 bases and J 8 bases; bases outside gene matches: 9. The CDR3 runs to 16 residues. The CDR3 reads CASSGLRDRGRGELFF. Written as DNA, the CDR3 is TGTGCCAGCAGCGGCCTCCGGGACAGGGGGCGGGGGGAGCTGTTTTTT.

The CDR3 here is CASSHRDRDPEAFF. DNA for the CDR3: TGCGCCAGCAGCCACCGGGACAGGGACCCTGAAGCTTTCTTT. The chain couples TRBV4-1 to TRBJ1-1, with TRBD1 matching 9 bases. Germline CDR1 MGHRA, CDR2 YSYEKL. Unmatched junction bases numbered 5, after V lost 3 bases and J lost 6 bases. The CDR3 totals 14 residues.

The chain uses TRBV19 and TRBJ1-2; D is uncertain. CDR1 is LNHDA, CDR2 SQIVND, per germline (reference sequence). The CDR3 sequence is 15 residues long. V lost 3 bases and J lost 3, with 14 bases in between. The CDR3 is CASSIRAARDYGYTF. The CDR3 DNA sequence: TGTGCCAGTAGTATCCGGGCCGCGCGGGACTATGGCTACACCTTC.

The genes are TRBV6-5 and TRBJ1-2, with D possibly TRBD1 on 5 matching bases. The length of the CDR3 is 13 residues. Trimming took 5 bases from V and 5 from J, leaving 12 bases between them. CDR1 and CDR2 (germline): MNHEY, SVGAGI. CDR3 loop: CASSRLDSYGYTF. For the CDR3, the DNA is TGTGCCAGCAGTCGACTCGACAGTTATGGCTACACCTTC.

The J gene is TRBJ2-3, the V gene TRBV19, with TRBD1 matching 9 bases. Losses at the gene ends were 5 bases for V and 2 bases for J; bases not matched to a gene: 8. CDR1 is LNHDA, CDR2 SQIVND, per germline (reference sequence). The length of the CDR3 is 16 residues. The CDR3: CASSPRTGDFTDTQYF. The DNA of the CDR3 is TGTGCCAGTAGTCCACGGACAGGGGACTTCACAGATACGCAGTATTTT. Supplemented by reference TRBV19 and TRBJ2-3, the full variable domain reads DGGITQSPKYLFRKEGQNVTLSCEQNLNHDAMYWYRQDPGQGLRLIYYSQIVNDFQKGDIAEGYSVSREKKESFPLTVTSAQKNPTAFYLCASSPRTGDFTDTQYFGPGTRLTVL.

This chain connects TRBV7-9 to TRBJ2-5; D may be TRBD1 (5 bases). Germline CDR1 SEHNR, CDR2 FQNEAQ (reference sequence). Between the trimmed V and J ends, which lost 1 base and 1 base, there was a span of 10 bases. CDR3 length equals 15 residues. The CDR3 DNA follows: TGTGCCAGCAGCTTAGTCGGACACTTCCAAGAGACCCAGTACTTC. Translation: CASSLVGHFQETQYF.

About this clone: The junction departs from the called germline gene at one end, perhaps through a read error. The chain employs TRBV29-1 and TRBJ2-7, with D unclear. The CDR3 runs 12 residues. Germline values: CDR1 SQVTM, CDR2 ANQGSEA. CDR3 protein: CSVAISSSEQYF. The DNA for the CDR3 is TGCAGCGTTGCCATAAGTTCCTCCGAGCAGTACTTC.

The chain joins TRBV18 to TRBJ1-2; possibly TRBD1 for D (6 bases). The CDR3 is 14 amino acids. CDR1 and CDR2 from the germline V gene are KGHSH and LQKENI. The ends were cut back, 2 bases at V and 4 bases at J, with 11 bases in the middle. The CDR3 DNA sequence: TGTGCCAGCTCACCAGGGGGGGCCGTCTATGGCTACACCTTC. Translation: CASSPGGAVYGYTF. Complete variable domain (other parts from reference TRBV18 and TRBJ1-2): NAGVMQNPRHLVRRRGQEARLRCSPMKGHSHVYWYRQLPEEGLKFMVYLQKENIIDESGMPKERFSAEFPKEGPSILRIQQVVRGDSAAYFCASSPGGAVYGYTFGSGTRLTVV.

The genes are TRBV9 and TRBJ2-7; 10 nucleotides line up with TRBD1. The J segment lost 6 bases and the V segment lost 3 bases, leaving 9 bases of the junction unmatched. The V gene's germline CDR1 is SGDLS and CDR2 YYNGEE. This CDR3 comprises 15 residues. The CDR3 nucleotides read TGTGCCAGCAGCGCCCGGGACAGGGGAACAGGCGAGCAGTACTTC. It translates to CASSARDRGTGEQYF.

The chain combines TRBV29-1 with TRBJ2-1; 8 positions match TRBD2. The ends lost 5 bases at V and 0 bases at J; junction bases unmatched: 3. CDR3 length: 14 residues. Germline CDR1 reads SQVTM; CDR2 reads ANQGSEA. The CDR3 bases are TGCAGCGTTCGGGGGGGCGACTCCTACAATGAGCAGTTCTTC. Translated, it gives CSVRGGDSYNEQFF.

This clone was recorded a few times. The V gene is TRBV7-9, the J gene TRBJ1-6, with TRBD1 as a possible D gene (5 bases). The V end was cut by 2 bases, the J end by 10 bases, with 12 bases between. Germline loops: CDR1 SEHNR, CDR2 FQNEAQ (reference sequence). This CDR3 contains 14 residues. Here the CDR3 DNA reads TGTGCCAGCAGCTTACCGACAGTGAGCTCACCCCTCCACTTT. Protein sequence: CASSLPTVSSPLHF.

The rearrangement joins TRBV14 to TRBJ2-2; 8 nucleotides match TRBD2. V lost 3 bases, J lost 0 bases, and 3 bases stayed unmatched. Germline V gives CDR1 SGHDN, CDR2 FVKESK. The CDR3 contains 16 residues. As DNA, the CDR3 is TGTGCCAGCAGCCACACGGGGGGGGCGAACACCGGGGAGCTGTTTTTT. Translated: CASSHTGGANTGELFF.

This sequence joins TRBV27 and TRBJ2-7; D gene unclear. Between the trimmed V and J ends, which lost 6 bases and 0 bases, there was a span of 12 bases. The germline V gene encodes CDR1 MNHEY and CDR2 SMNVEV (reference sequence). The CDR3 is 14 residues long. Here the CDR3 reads CASRKFGNSYEQYV. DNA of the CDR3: TGTGCCAGCAGAAAGTTTGGCAACTCCTACGAGCAGTACGTC.

The CDR3 DNA sequence: TGTGCCAGCAGCCACGGGTCTTTGCAGTTCTTC. Amino acids: CASSHGSLQFF. V and J are TRBV6-5 and TRBJ2-1, with D unresolved. The germline CDR1 and CDR2 sequences are MNHEY and SVGAGI. The CDR3 contains 11 residues. Trimming took 6 bases from V and 12 from J, leaving 12 bases between them.

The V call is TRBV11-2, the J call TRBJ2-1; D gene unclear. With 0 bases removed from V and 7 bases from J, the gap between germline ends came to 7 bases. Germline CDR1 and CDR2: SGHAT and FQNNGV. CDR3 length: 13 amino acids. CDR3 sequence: CASSLDGANEQFF. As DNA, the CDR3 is TGTGCCAGCAGCTTAGACGGTGCAAATGAGCAGTTCTTC.

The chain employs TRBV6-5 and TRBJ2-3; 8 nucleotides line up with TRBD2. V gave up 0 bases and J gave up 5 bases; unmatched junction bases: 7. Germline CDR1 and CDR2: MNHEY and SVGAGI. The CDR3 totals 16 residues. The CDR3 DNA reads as TGTGCCAGCAGTTACTCGGGACGGGGGGGCTTAGATACGCAGTATTTT. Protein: CASSYSGRGGLDTQYF.